The 5 T cell receptor beta chains reported below all come from one sample, sequenced in a study of T-cell memory formation after mild COVID-19. TCRdb re-called the 5' RACE reads with MiXCR, one entry per CDR3 protein. The data hold about 270,000 distinct CDR3 sequences, with 15% to 20% observed a single time. The sample comprised PBMCs or a T cell subset sorted from them (not recorded which). All receptors derive from a man aged 18 to 30 who had mild COVID-19 (a few samples of this study predate the infection). Cell type and time point are not known.

This clonotype was found a few times. The V gene is TRBV3-1, the J gene TRBJ2-4; D remains unclear. This CDR3 spans 15 amino acids. Germline V gene lookup returns CDR1 LGHDT and CDR2 YNNKEL (reference sequence). V lost 0 bases to trimming and J lost 0 bases, with 6 bases between them. This chain's CDR3 is CASSQEQTAKNIQYF. The DNA for the CDR3 is TGTGCCAGCAGCCAAGAACAGACAGCCAAAAACATTCAGTACTTC.

The chain couples TRBV5-1 to TRBJ1-6; D is undetermined. Germline lookup yields CDR1 SGHRS and CDR2 YFSETQ. The CDR3 spans 14 residues. V was cut by 0 bases and J by 7 bases, with 8 bases left in between. CDR3 region: CASSLEGRNSPLHF. Written as DNA, the CDR3 is TGCGCCAGCAGCTTGGAAGGGCGAAATTCACCCCTCCACTTT. Drawing the rest from reference TRBV5-1 and TRBJ1-6, the complete variable domain is KAGVTQTPRYLIKTRGQQVTLSCSPISGHRSVSWYQQTPGQGLQFLFEYFSETQRNKGNFPGRFSGRQFSNSRSEMNVSTLELGDSALYLCASSLEGRNSPLHFGNGTRLTVT.

The CDR3: CASSLAPGGPTGELFF. The CDR3 DNA is TGTGCCAGCAGCTTAGCCCCCGGGGGTCCCACCGGGGAGCTGTTTTTT. The chain couples TRBV7-9 to TRBJ2-2, with D maybe TRBD2 (6 bases). The CDR3 spans 16 residues. The germline V gene encodes CDR1 SEHNR and CDR2 FQNEAQ (reference sequence). With 0 bases removed from V and 4 bases from J, the gap between germline ends came to 12 bases.

This clonotype was seen a few times. V and J are TRBV6-6 and TRBJ2-3; perhaps D is TRBD1 or TRBD2 (6 bases each). Between the trimmed V and J ends, which lost 6 bases and 2 bases, there was a span of 24 bases. The CDR3 extends over 18 amino acids. CDR1 is MNHNY and CDR2 is SVGAGI in the germline V gene (reference sequence). In DNA form, the CDR3 reads TGTGCCAGCAGACTCTGGGGGGCCGAAAACAAAGACACAGATACGCAGTATTTT. As protein: CASRLWGAENKDTDTQYF.

This clonotype was seen a handful of times. The chain employs TRBV24-1 and TRBJ2-3; D not certain. This CDR3 spans 15 amino acids. Looked up from germline, CDR1 is KGHDR and CDR2 is SFDVKD. Trimming shortened V by 1 base and J by 0 bases, and 7 bases separated the two germline ends. In DNA, the CDR3 is TGTGCCACCAGTGATTTCGGCGCTAGCACAGATACGCAGTATTTT. Translating gives CATSDFGASTDTQYF.